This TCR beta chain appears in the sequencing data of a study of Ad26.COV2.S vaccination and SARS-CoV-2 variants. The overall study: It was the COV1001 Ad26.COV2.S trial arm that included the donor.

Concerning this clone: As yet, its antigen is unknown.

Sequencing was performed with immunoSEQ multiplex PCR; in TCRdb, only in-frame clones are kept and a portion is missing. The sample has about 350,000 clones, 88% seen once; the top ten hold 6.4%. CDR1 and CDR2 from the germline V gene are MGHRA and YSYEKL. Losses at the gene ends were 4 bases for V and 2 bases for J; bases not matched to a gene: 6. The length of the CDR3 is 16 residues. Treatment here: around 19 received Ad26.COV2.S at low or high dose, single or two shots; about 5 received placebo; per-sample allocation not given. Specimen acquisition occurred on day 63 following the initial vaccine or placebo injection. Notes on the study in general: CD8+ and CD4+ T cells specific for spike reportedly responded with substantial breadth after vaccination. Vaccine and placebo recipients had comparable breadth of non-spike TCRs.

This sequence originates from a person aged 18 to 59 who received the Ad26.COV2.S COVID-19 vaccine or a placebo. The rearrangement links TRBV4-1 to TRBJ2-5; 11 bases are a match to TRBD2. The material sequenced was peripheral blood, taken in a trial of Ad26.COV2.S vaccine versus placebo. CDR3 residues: CASSPSSGGSQETQYF. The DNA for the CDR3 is TGCGCCAGCAGCCCTTCTAGCGGGGGGTCACAAGAGACCCAGTACTTC.